The 12 T cell receptor beta chains below come from one sample, sequenced in a study of blood T cell repertoires in COVID-19 (dated by TCRdb to 2020 to 2021). Libraries came from the immunoSEQ multiplex PCR assay. Entries here come from immuneACCESS through TCRdb and include only in-frame sequences with V and J called. Some clones fail to appear in such tables; in the studies checked, an unresolved V gene covers under half of the shortfall, and the cause of the remainder is unknown. Counted in this sample were about 300,000 clones; about 91% of them appeared once. The leading ten clones occupy 5.5% to 7% of the sample. The source material was peripheral blood. These receptors all come from a woman in her twenties or thirties who had recovered from COVID-19.

The rearrangement uses TRBV28 and TRBJ2-2; 9 bases fit TRBD2. Germline trimming cut 5 bases from V and 7 bases from J; bases unmatched to any gene: 14. This CDR3 spans 17 amino acids. The germline V gene has CDR1 MDHEN and CDR2 SYDVKM. CDR3 protein: CASSPRQDRTSDGELFF. CDR3 bases: TGTGCCAGCAGTCCGAGACAGGATCGGACTAGCGACGGGGAGCTGTTTTTT.

The chain recombines TRBV7-2 with TRBJ2-1; 10 bases align to TRBD2. Trimming at V came to 2 bases and at J to 5 bases, leaving 6 bases not matched to a gene. CDR1 is SGHTA and CDR2 is FQGNSA in the germline V gene. This CDR3 is 16 amino acids long. CDR3 sequence (DNA): TGTGCCAGCAGCTTACAACCTAGCGGGGGACACAATGAGCAGTTCTTC. Encoded protein: CASSLQPSGGHNEQFF.

The chain has TRBV7-9 and TRBJ1-2; maybe TRBD1 (5 bases). Trimming took 7 bases from V and 3 from J, leaving 12 bases between them. Germline CDR1 is SEHNR and CDR2 is FQNEAQ (reference sequence). This CDR3 is 13 amino acids long. The CDR3 coding sequence is TGTGCCAGCATCGAACCACAGGACTATGGCTACACCTTC. This sequence encodes CASIEPQDYGYTF.

This clone was seen a handful of times. The DNA of the CDR3 is TGTGCCAGCAGTGGCTCGCGCGGGGGGTACAATGAGCAGTTCTTC. Residues: CASSGSRGGYNEQFF. The chain has TRBV28 and TRBJ2-1; 8 positions match TRBD2. The CDR3 runs to 15 residues. Germline V gives CDR1 MDHEN, CDR2 SYDVKM. Trimming took 5 bases from V and 4 from J; bases not matched to a gene: 7.

As for this clone: The sample has other DNA sequences that encode this CDR3 too. The V and J genes are TRBV5-1 and TRBJ2-7; D not resolved. CDR3 length equals 11 residues. Germline V gene sequence: CDR1 SGHRS, CDR2 YFSETQ. V lost 5 bases to trimming and J lost 3 bases, with 6 bases between them. The chain's CDR3 is CASSYNYEQYF. The CDR3 DNA is TGCGCCAGCAGTTATAACTACGAGCAGTACTTC. Full variable domain (rest looked up from reference TRBV5-1 and TRBJ2-7): KAGVTQTPRYLIKTRGQQVTLSCSPISGHRSVSWYQQTPGQGLQFLFEYFSETQRNKGNFPGRFSGRQFSNSRSEMNVSTLELGDSALYLCASSYNYEQYFGPGTRLTVT.

The rearrangement joins TRBV4-1 to TRBJ2-3; TRBD2 aligns across 9 bases. Trimming took 0 bases from V and 2 from J; bases not matched to a gene: 6. The CDR3 has 17 amino acids. CDR1 and CDR2 from the germline V gene are MGHRA and YSYEKL. CDR3 sequence reads: CASSQDPRGGTTDTQYF. For the CDR3, the DNA is TGCGCCAGCAGCCAAGATCCGCGGGGGGGAACCACAGATACGCAGTATTTT.

The chain combines TRBV7-2 with TRBJ2-3; 7 bases match TRBD2. The CDR3 is 16 amino acids. CDR1 is SGHTA, CDR2 FQGNSA, per germline. V lost 2 bases and J lost 0; bases outside the gene matches: 5. The CDR3 loop is CASSLTSGTSTDTQYF. CDR3 DNA sequence: TGTGCCAGCAGCTTAACCAGCGGGACTAGCACAGATACGCAGTATTTT.

V usage is TRBV28 and J usage is TRBJ2-5, with TRBD2 matching over 11 bases. From germline, CDR1 is MDHEN and CDR2 SYDVKM. Unmatched junction bases numbered 5, after V lost 3 bases and J lost 5 bases. This CDR3 is 15 amino acids long. CDR3 DNA: TGTGCCAGCAGTTTCCTAGCGGGGGGCGGGGAGACCCAGTACTTC. It encodes CASSFLAGGGETQYF.

V usage is TRBV3-1 (or the pseudogene TRBV3-2) and J usage is TRBJ2-7; TRBD2 aligns across 8 bases. CDR3 length equals 14 residues. Germline V gives CDR1 LGHDT, CDR2 YNNKEL (reference sequence). V shed 4 bases and J 6 bases; nucleotides not matched to a gene: 8. The CDR3 sequence is CASSLETSAGEQYF. Written as DNA, the CDR3 is TGTGCCAGCAGCCTTGAGACTAGCGCCGGCGAGCAGTACTTC.

The V call is TRBV18, the J call TRBJ2-7; 10 nucleotides match TRBD2. Trimming at V came to 4 bases and at J to 2 bases, leaving 5 bases not matched to a gene. The CDR3 contains 15 residues. Germline loops: CDR1 KGHSH, CDR2 LQKENI. This chain's CDR3 is CASSRSGGSPYEQYF. The CDR3 DNA is TGTGCCAGCTCACGTAGCGGGGGGTCCCCCTACGAGCAGTACTTC.

The chain uses TRBV5-1 and TRBJ2-3, with 9 bases matching TRBD2. V was clipped by 4 bases and J by 2 bases; unmatched bases: 8. The CDR3 is 16 residues long. Germline V CDR1 and CDR2: SGHRS, YFSETQ. In DNA, the CDR3 is TGCGCCAGCAGCCCTGAGACTAGCGGATCCACAGATACGCAGTATTTT. Amino acid sequence: CASSPETSGSTDTQYF. Full variable domain (outside the CDR3, taken from reference TRBV5-1 and TRBJ2-3): KAGVTQTPRYLIKTRGQQVTLSCSPISGHRSVSWYQQTPGQGLQFLFEYFSETQRNKGNFPGRFSGRQFSNSRSEMNVSTLELGDSALYLCASSPETSGSTDTQYFGPGTRLTVL.

This chain joins TRBV10-1 and TRBJ1-3, with no clear D. CDR3 length: 15 amino acids. The ends were cut back, 4 bases at V and 0 bases at J, with 10 bases in the middle. Germline CDR1 and CDR2: WNHNN and SYGVQD (reference sequence). CDR3 nucleotides: TGCGCCAGCAGTGTCTCGAGGAACTCTGGAAACACCATATATTTT. It translates to CASSVSRNSGNTIYF.